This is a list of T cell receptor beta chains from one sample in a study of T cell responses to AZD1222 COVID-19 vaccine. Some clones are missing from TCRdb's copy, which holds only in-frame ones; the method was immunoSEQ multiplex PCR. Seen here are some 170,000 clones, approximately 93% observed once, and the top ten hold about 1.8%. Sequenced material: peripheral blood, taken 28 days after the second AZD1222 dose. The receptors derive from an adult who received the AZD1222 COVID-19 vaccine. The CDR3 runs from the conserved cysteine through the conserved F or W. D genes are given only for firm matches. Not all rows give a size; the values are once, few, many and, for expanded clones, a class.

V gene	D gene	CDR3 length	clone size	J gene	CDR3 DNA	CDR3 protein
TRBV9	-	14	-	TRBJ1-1	TGTGCCAGCAGTCCCAGGGAAGTCAACACTGAAGCTTTCTTT	CASSPREVNTEAFF
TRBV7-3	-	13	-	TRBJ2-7	TGTGCCAGCAGCTTAAGAGATAACTACGAGCAGTACTTC	CASSLRDNYEQYF
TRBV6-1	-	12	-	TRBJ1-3	TGTGCCAGCAGTGAAATGGGAAACACCATATATTTT	CASSEMGNTIYF
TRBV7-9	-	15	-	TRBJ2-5	TGTGCCAGCAGCTTAGATGGAGGGGGCAGAGAGACCCAGTACTTC	CASSLDGGGRETQYF
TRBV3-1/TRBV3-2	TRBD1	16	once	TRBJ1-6	TGTGCCAGCAACCAAGCGGGACAGGGGAACAATTCACCCCTCCACTTT	CASNQAGQGNNSPLHF
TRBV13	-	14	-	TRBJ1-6	TGTGCCCGCAGCTGGGGGGGGGTTAATTCACCCCTCCACTTT	CARSWGGVNSPLHF
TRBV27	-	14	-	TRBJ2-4	TGTGCCAGCAGTAGGACCGGAGCCAAAAACATTCAGTACTTC	CASSRTGAKNIQYF
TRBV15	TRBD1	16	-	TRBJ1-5	TGTGCCACCAGCAGAGATAAGGGGGCGGCTAGGCAGCCCCAGCATTTT	CATSRDKGAARQPQHF
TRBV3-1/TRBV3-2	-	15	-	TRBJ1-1	TGTGCCAGCAGCCAAGGCCCCAGGATGAACACTGAAGCTTTCTTT	CASSQGPRMNTEAFF
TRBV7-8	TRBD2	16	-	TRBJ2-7	TGTGCCAGCAGCCGAATCCGCGCGGGGGGTTCCTACGAGCAGTACTTC	CASSRIRAGGSYEQYF
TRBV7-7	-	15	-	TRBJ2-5	TGTGCTAGCAGCTTGAGCGGAGCGAGGGGTGAGACCCAGTACTTC	CASSLSGARGETQYF
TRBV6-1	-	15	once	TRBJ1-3	TGTGCCAGCAGTGAATTCGGGTCCTCTGGAAACACCATATATTTT	CASSEFGSSGNTIYF
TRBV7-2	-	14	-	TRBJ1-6	TGTGCCAGCAAGCTTGGGAGTTGGGATTCACCCCTCCACTTT	CASKLGSWDSPLHF
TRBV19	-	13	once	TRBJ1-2	TGTGCCAGTAGTATAAAACGGAACTATGGCTACACCTTC	CASSIKRNYGYTF
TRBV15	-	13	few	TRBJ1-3	TGTGCCACCAGCAGGGGCCTTGGGGACACCATATATTTT	CATSRGLGDTIYF
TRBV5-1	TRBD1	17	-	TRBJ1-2	TGCGCCAGCAGGCCTCAACAGGGGGCGGTATCAGGCTATGGCTACACCTTC	CASRPQQGAVSGYGYTF
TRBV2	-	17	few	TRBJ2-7	TGTGCCAGCAGTGAATTTTCCGATCCCGTTACGACCTACGAGCAGTACTTC	CASSEFSDPVTTYEQYF
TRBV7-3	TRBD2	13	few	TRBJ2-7	TGTGCCAGCAGCTTTTCGGGGGGAGGACAGCAGTACTTC	CASSFSGGGQQYF
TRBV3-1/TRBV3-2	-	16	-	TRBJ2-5	TGTGCCAGCAGCCAAGGCTCAGGGACCTGGGGGGAGACCCAGTACTTC	CASSQGSGTWGETQYF
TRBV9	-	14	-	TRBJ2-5	TGTGCCAGCAGCGTATTAAGTTCCCCGGAGACCCAGTACTTC	CASSVLSSPETQYF
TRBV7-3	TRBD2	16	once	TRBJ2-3	TGTGCCAGCAGCTCAACCACGGGAGGGACCACAGATACGCAGTATTTT	CASSSTTGGTTDTQYF
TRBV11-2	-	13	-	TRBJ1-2	TGTGCCAGCAGCTTAGTCAGGGACTATGGCTACACCTTC	CASSLVRDYGYTF
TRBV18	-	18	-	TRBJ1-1	TGTGCCAGCTCACCACTTTCCGTTAGGGGGGAAATGAACACTGAAGCTTTCTTT	CASSPLSVRGEMNTEAFF
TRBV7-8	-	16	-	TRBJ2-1	TGTGCCAGCAGCTTAGGGGACCGACGCTTTTACAATGAGCAGTTCTTC	CASSLGDRRFYNEQFF
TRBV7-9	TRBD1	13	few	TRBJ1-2	TGTGCCAGCAGCCAGACAGGGGTCTATGGCTACACCTTC	CASSQTGVYGYTF
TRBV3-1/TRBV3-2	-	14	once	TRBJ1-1	TGTGCCAGCAGCCGTGGCGGGTTGAACACTGAAGCTTTCTTT	CASSRGGLNTEAFF
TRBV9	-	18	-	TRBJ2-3	TGTGCCAGCAGCCCGACAATGCGACTAGTCGGAGACACAGATACGCAGTATTTT	CASSPTMRLVGDTDTQYF
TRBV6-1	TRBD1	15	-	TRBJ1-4	TGTGCCAGCAGTGAACAGGGGGCCGTTGTGAAAAAACTGTTTTTT	CASSEQGAVVKKLFF
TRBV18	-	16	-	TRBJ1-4	TGTGCCAGCTCACCCACCCCGGCCGCGGAGGGGGAAAAACTGTTTTTT	CASSPTPAAEGEKLFF
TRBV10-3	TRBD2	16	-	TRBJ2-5	TGTGCCATCAGTGAGTCCCTAGGAAGCGGGGGAGAGACCCAGTACTTC	CAISESLGSGGETQYF